Reported below is one T cell receptor (beta chain). What it binds is not known. TCRdb keeps only in-frame clones here, not all; method: immunoSEQ multiplex PCR. The sample shows under 140,000 clones, around 80% of them seen only once. This sample is part of a study of T cell responses to AZD1222 COVID-19 vaccine. About the research overall: The study pooled second doses at about 4 or about 12 weeks. Study observations and caveats: Dominant CD4 TCR responses targeted spike regions 160-218 and 743-854. Among the donors, most were white British and more were female, and clonal diversity was possibly underestimated. Sampled repertoires all dated from after the peak T cell response.

J was trimmed by 7 bases and V by 6 bases; bases with no gene match: 10. Germline values: CDR1 MNHEY, CDR2 SVGAGI. CDR3 size: 15 residues. Sequenced here: peripheral blood, sampled on day 0 of AZD1222 vaccination. The V gene is TRBV6-5, the J gene TRBJ1-4, with 8 nucleotides matching TRBD1. The clonotype originates from an adult in good health. CDR3 region: CASRPTGGRVEKLFF. CDR3 nucleotides: TGTGCCAGCAGACCCACAGGGGGGAGGGTTGAAAAACTGTTTTTT.